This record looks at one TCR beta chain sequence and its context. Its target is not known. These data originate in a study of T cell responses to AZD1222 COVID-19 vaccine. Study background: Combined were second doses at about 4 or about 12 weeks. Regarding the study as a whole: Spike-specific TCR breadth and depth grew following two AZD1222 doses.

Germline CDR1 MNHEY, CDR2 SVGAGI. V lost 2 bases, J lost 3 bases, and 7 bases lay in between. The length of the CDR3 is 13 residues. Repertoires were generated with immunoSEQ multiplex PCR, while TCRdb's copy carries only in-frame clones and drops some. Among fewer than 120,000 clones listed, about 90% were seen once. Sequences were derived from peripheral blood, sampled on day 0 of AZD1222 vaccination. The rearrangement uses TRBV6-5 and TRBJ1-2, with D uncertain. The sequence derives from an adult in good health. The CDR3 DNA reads TGTGCCAGCAGTTACGACACCTACTATGGCTACACCTTC. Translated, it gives CASSYDTYYGYTF.